This TCR beta chain is drawn from a study of T cell changes during pregnancy in multiple sclerosis. The CDR3 is 12 amino acids. The V gene end was trimmed by 7 bases and the J gene end by 4 bases; junction bases not matched to a gene: 3. CDR1 is GTSNPN and CDR2 is SVGIG in the germline V gene (reference sequence). The assay was immunoSEQ multiplex PCR, and TCRdb's table has in-frame clones only and misses some. The sample contains about 69,000 clones, approximately 92% of which appear only once. Source: peripheral blood, taken in the third trimester of pregnancy. The origin of this receptor is a female donor in good health, enrolled as a control in a pregnancy study. The V gene is TRBV30, the J gene TRBJ1-1; 10 bases line up with TRBD1. CDR3 coding DNA: TGTGCCTCGGACAGGGGGATCACTGAAGCTTTCTTT. This encodes CASDRGITEAFF.